A single sample is the source of the 13 T cell receptor beta chains below, sequenced in a study of cytomegalovirus exposure and HLA in healthy donors. Primers included in the PCR were 60 Vbeta and 13 Jbeta primers. Libraries were prepared by immunoSEQ multiplex PCR; TCRdb keeps only in-frame clonotypes and omits some of them. The table lists some 170,000 clones, about 83% of them singletons. The specimen was PBMCs. The receptors originated from a female donor in good health and CMV-seronegative.

The gene calls are TRBV27 and TRBJ2-3, with TRBD2 matching 13 bases. The V gene end was trimmed by 5 bases and the J gene end by 8 bases; junction bases not matched to a gene: 10. The CDR3 has 16 residues. CDR1 is MNHEY, CDR2 SMNVEV, per germline (reference sequence). The DNA for the CDR3 is TGTGCCAGCAGTCAGAGGACTAGCGGGAGTAGGGGTACGCAGTATTTT. It codes for CASSQRTSGSRGTQYF.

The sample holds one count of this clone. CDR3 in amino acids: CASSPRAGRETQYF. CDR3 nucleotides: TGTGCCAGCTCACCTCGGGCGGGCCGAGAGACCCAGTACTTC. The rearrangement links TRBV18 to TRBJ2-5; D possibly corresponds to TRBD2 (5 bases). V gave up 3 bases and J gave up 4 bases, with 12 bases separating them. This CDR3 is built from 14 residues. Germline assignment: CDR1 KGHSH and CDR2 LQKENI.

The chain uses TRBV7-3 and TRBJ1-4, with D possibly matching TRBD1 (6 bases). The germline V and J ends were trimmed by 0 bases and 5 bases, with 10 bases remaining between them. Germline assignment: CDR1 SGHTA and CDR2 FQGTGA. The CDR3 is 15 amino acids. The CDR3 DNA reads TGTGCCAGCAGCTTAACTGGGGGCGCGAATGAAAAACTGTTTTTT. Its translation is CASSLTGGANEKLFF. Using reference TRBV7-3 and TRBJ1-4 for the parts outside the CDR3, the full variable domain is GAGVSQTPSNKVTEKGKYVELRCDPISGHTALYWYRQSLGQGPEFLIYFQGTGAADDSGLPNDRFFAVRPEGSVSTLKIQRTERGDSAVYLCASSLTGGANEKLFFGSGTQLSVL.

This clone has just one count. J is TRBJ2-2 and V is TRBV30; a possible D gene is TRBD2 (6 bases). V shed 0 bases and J shed 4 bases, with 12 bases lying between them. Germline loops: CDR1 GTSNPN, CDR2 SVGIG (reference sequence). The CDR3 consists of 15 residues. This chain's CDR3 is CAWSVIRGSTGELFF. The CDR3 DNA is TGTGCCTGGAGTGTTATTCGGGGGAGCACCGGGGAGCTGTTTTTT.

The CDR3 nucleotides read TGTGCCAGCACCCGGGACAGGAACACTGAAGCTTTCTTT. Encoded protein: CASTRDRNTEAFF. J is TRBJ1-1 and V is TRBV25-1, with TRBD1 matching over 7 bases. From germline, CDR1 is MGHDK and CDR2 SYGVNS. V trimming: 7 bases; J trimming: 1 base; junction bases outside the gene matches: 3. The CDR3 contains 13 residues.

The chain recombines TRBV11-2 with TRBJ2-7; 15 bases match TRBD2. Looked up from germline, CDR1 is SGHAT and CDR2 is FQNNGV. CDR3 length equals 17 residues. V shed 5 bases, J shed 4 bases, and the junction held 9 bases outside the gene matches. DNA for the CDR3: TGTGCCAGCAGCCCCCAGGGGACTAGCGGGAGGAGGTACGAGCAGTACTTC. This translates into CASSPQGTSGRRYEQYF.

The chain employs TRBV5-8 and TRBJ1-1; no reliable D call. The CDR3 sequence is 13 residues long. Trimming removed 2 bases from V and 3 bases from J, with 8 bases in between. Germline lookup yields CDR1 SGHTS and CDR2 YDEGEE. CDR3 in DNA: TGTGCCAGCAGCTTCCCCAGTTACACTGAAGCTTTCTTT. This encodes CASSFPSYTEAFF.

This chain links TRBV2 with TRBJ2-3; 11 positions match TRBD1. The CDR3 has 21 residues. Germline CDR1 is SNHLY and CDR2 is FYNNEI. Unmatched junction bases numbered 19, after V lost 2 bases and J lost 3 bases. The CDR3 here is CASSEQFGQGAIGAVTDTQYF. The CDR3, as DNA: TGTGCCAGCAGTGAACAGTTCGGACAGGGGGCGATTGGTGCGGTGACAGATACGCAGTATTTT.

This chain links TRBV7-2 with TRBJ2-5, with 8 bases identical to TRBD1. The CDR3 contains 14 residues. Germline loops: CDR1 SGHTA, CDR2 FQGNSA. The J segment lost 5 bases and the V segment lost 2 bases, leaving 4 bases of the junction unmatched. CDR3 coding DNA: TGTGCCAGCAGCTTAAGGACAGGGTGGGAGACCCAGTACTTC. This translates into CASSLRTGWETQYF.

The chain combines TRBV28 with TRBJ2-7; possibly TRBD1 for D (5 bases). This CDR3 comprises 13 residues. Trimming pared 7 bases from V and 2 bases from J, leaving 12 bases between. CDR1 MDHEN and CDR2 SYDVKM come from the germline V gene. CDR3 protein: CASTLDSPYEQYF. Here the CDR3 DNA reads TGTGCCAGCACCCTTGACAGCCCCTACGAGCAGTACTTC.

The V and J genes are TRBV7-9 and TRBJ2-5, with D possibly being TRBD2 (5 bases). Trimming took off 5 bases at V and 8 bases at J, with 6 bases between the two ends. Germline CDR1 and CDR2: SEHNR and FQNEAQ (reference sequence). This CDR3 region has 10 residues. The CDR3 DNA is TGTGCCAGCAGCGAGGGCACCCAGTACTTC. It encodes CASSEGTQYF.

The chain recombines TRBV5-4 with TRBJ2-3, with TRBD2 matching 11 bases. Germline values: CDR1 SGHNT, CDR2 YYREEE (reference sequence). This CDR3 comprises 18 residues. Germline trimming cut 2 bases from V and 3 bases from J; bases unmatched to any gene: 11. CDR3 loop: CASSLGIAGGQWTDTQYF. CDR3 nucleotide sequence: TGTGCCAGCAGCTTAGGAATAGCGGGGGGGCAATGGACAGATACGCAGTATTTT.

The chain uses TRBV2 and TRBJ1-2; D might be TRBD1 (6 bases). This CDR3 is built from 13 residues. The germline V and J ends were trimmed by 7 bases and 4 bases, with 13 bases remaining between them. The germline CDR1 and CDR2 sequences are SNHLY and FYNNEI. This CDR3 is CASNAGGGYGYTF. In DNA, the CDR3 is TGTGCCAGCAATGCGGGGGGCGGCTATGGCTACACCTTC.